Below, 20 T cell receptor beta chains from the same sample are listed, as sequenced in a study of T cell changes during pregnancy in multiple sclerosis. Sequencing used immunoSEQ multiplex PCR; TCRdb keeps in-frame clones, though not all of them. The sample gives approximately 71,000 clones, approximately 92% of which show up once; just under 2% is in the top ten. This specimen was peripheral blood, taken in the second trimester of pregnancy. The receptors originated from a female donor with multiple sclerosis, enrolled in a pregnancy study.

The chain carries TRBV6-4 and TRBJ2-2; the match to TRBD2 covers 8 bases. V was clipped by 5 bases and J by 7 bases; unmatched bases: 12. The CDR3 has 16 residues. Germline V gene sequence: CDR1 MRHNA, CDR2 SNTAGT. CDR3 in DNA: TGTGCCAGCAGTCCAAACGGGGGGGAGACGGTCGGGGAGCTGTTTTTT. It codes for CASSPNGGETVGELFF.

The chain links TRBV5-1 to TRBJ2-5; D remains unclear. The CDR3 totals 14 residues. V was pared by 5 bases and J by 0 bases, with 11 bases between. The germline V gene has CDR1 SGHRS and CDR2 YFSETQ. The CDR3, as DNA: TGCGCCAGCAGTCTCCTAGACCACCAAGAGACCCAGTACTTC. Translated, it gives CASSLLDHQETQYF.

V is TRBV5-4 and J is TRBJ2-2; TRBD2 matches at 10 bases. The CDR3 contains 16 residues. The ends lost 0 bases at V and 5 bases at J; junction bases unmatched: 4. Germline V gene data show CDR1 as SGHNT and CDR2 as YYREEE (reference sequence). The CDR3 nucleotides are TGTGCCAGCAGCTTGGGGCTAGCGGGGGAGACCGGGGAGCTGTTTTTT. It translates to CASSLGLAGETGELFF.

The chain uses TRBV9 and TRBJ2-2; 9 nucleotides match TRBD1. Germline V lookup: CDR1 SGDLS, CDR2 YYNGEE. J lost 7 bases, V lost 3 bases, and 10 bases had no gene match. This CDR3 comprises 16 residues. This chain's CDR3 is CASSGTGTGYYGELFF. The DNA for the CDR3 is TGTGCCAGCAGCGGAACCGGGACAGGGTACTACGGGGAGCTGTTTTTT.

The chain couples TRBV5-1 to TRBJ1-1; D perhaps matches TRBD1 (6 bases). Trimming took off 2 bases at V and 8 bases at J, with 19 bases between the two ends. Germline values: CDR1 SGHRS, CDR2 YFSETQ. This CDR3 has 15 residues. Here the CDR3 DNA reads TGCGCCAGCAGCTTACGGACTGGACAGCCCGTCGAAGCTTTCTTT. This encodes CASSLRTGQPVEAFF.

This chain connects TRBV5-5 to TRBJ2-7; 9 bases are shared with TRBD1. Per germline, CDR1 SGHKS and CDR2 YYEKEE (reference sequence). This CDR3 has 16 amino acids. The trim removed 3 bases at V and 4 bases at J, leaving 11 bases unmatched. The CDR3 DNA reads as TGTGCCAGCAGCTCCTCCCCCGGGACAGGGTTTTACGAGCAGTACTTC. This translates into CASSSSPGTGFYEQYF. The full variable domain, with the rest looked up from reference TRBV5-5 and TRBJ2-7, is DAGVTQSPTHLIKTRGQQVTLRCSPISGHKSVSWYQQVLGQGPQFIFQYYEKEERGRGNFPDRFSARQFPNYSSELNVNALLLGDSALYLCASSSSPGTGFYEQYFGPGTRLTVT.

V is TRBV4-1 and J is TRBJ1-5; the D is unclear. This CDR3 spans 16 amino acids. Germline-derived CDR1 and CDR2 are MGHRA and YSYEKL. Trimming pared 0 bases from V and 2 bases from J, leaving 11 bases between. The CDR3 is CASSQDGGPGNQPQHF. The DNA of the CDR3 is TGCGCCAGCAGCCAAGATGGCGGGCCAGGCAATCAGCCCCAGCATTTT.

V gene TRBV5-4 combines with J gene TRBJ2-3; 10 nucleotides line up with TRBD2. Germline loops: CDR1 SGHNT, CDR2 YYREEE (reference sequence). J gave up 3 bases and V 5 bases, and 3 bases lay outside the gene matches. The CDR3 is 14 residues long. This CDR3 reads CASRSGRETDTQYF. The CDR3 DNA is TGTGCCAGCAGAAGCGGGAGGGAAACAGATACGCAGTATTTT.

This clone occurred once. This chain links TRBV18 with TRBJ2-1; D may be TRBD1 (6 bases). CDR3 length: 16 amino acids. The V gene lost 3 bases and the J gene lost 6 bases, with 18 bases spanning the gap. CDR1 is KGHSH and CDR2 is LQKENI in the germline V gene. The CDR3 DNA reads as TGTGCCAGCTCACCGTTCAATTCAGGGGCTGCCAATGAGCAGTTCTTC. Translation: CASSPFNSGAANEQFF.

This clone occurred once. This chain connects TRBV13 to TRBJ2-3, with 8 bases aligning to TRBD1. The ends lost 5 bases at V and 12 bases at J; junction bases unmatched: 7. The germline V gene has CDR1 PRHDT and CDR2 FYEKMQ (reference sequence). The CDR3 length is 12 residues. The DNA of the CDR3 is TGTGCCAGCAGCCCCAATGACAGGGGTCAGTATTTT. This gives the protein CASSPNDRGQYF.

This rearrangement joins TRBV6-1 to TRBJ2-7; TRBD2 matches 9 bases. Germline loops: CDR1 MNHNS, CDR2 SASEGT. The CDR3 totals 17 residues. J gave up 0 bases and V 3 bases, and 9 bases lay outside the gene matches. CDR3 sequence reads: CASSDILGGRASYEQYF. CDR3 coding DNA: TGTGCCAGCAGTGATATCCTTGGCGGGAGGGCCTCCTACGAGCAGTACTTC.

This clone has a single count. The chain is built from TRBV6-4 and TRBJ2-3; D is perhaps TRBD1 (5 bases). CDR1 is MRHNA, CDR2 SNTAGT, per germline. There are 16 residues in the CDR3. V gave up 2 bases and J gave up 3 bases, with 15 bases separating them. CDR3 protein: CASSDTFQGTTDTQYF. CDR3 DNA: TGTGCCAGCAGTGACACGTTCCAGGGCACAACAGATACGCAGTATTTT.

This clone was observed once. This chain links TRBV18 with TRBJ2-5; D may be TRBD2 (5 bases). V was clipped by 3 bases and J by 5 bases, with 19 bases between them. The CDR3 consists of 16 residues. Germline values: CDR1 KGHSH, CDR2 LQKENI. CDR3 DNA: TGTGCCAGCTCACCGCCCATGGGTATCCGAGGGGAGACCCAGTACTTC. Its translation: CASSPPMGIRGETQYF.

V and J are TRBV19 and TRBJ2-1; weak D call: TRBD2 (6 bases). Deletions cut 3 bases from V and 8 bases from J, with 11 bases between. Germline lookup yields CDR1 LNHDA and CDR2 SQIVND (reference sequence). This CDR3 has 13 residues. CDR3 loop: CASSIRGGDEQFF. CDR3 bases: TGTGCCAGTAGTATTAGGGGCGGGGATGAGCAGTTCTTC.

The V and J genes are TRBV28 and TRBJ2-1, with TRBD2 matching over 13 bases. The CDR3 runs to 17 residues. CDR1 and CDR2 from the germline V gene are MDHEN and SYDVKM. Trimming at V came to 5 bases and at J to 1 base, leaving 5 bases not matched to a gene. In DNA form, the CDR3 reads TGTGCCAGCAGTCGGACTAGCGGGAGAAAATCCTACAATGAGCAGTTCTTC. Protein product: CASSRTSGRKSYNEQFF.

The chain has TRBV5-5 and TRBJ1-4; D possibly corresponds to TRBD1 (6 bases). Germline V gene data show CDR1 as SGHKS and CDR2 as YYEKEE (reference sequence). V was pared by 3 bases and J by 3 bases, with 12 bases between. The CDR3 runs 15 residues. CDR3 protein: CASSSPKGANEKLFF. DNA of the CDR3: TGTGCCAGCAGCTCTCCTAAGGGGGCTAATGAAAAACTGTTTTTT.

The chain's CDR3 is CACTTGAEETQYF. The DNA for the CDR3 is TGTGCCTGCACGACAGGGGCTGAAGAGACCCAGTACTTC. The gene calls are TRBV30 and TRBJ2-5; 8 bases agree with TRBD1. V lost 6 bases and J lost 3; bases outside the gene matches: 6. This CDR3 contains 13 residues. CDR1 is GTSNPN and CDR2 is SVGIG in the germline V gene (reference sequence).

The chain couples TRBV7-2 to TRBJ1-4; D is ambiguous. Looked up from germline, CDR1 is SGHTA and CDR2 is FQGNSA. V lost 3 bases to trimming and J lost 7 bases, with 18 bases between them. This CDR3 has 16 amino acids. DNA for the CDR3: TGTGCCAGCAGCTTGGAAACGGGGAGGGCTGGTGAAAAACTGTTTTTT. Translating gives CASSLETGRAGEKLFF. Filled out from reference TRBV7-2 and TRBJ1-4, the complete variable domain reads GAGVSQSPSNKVTEKGKDVELRCDPISGHTALYWYRQSLGQGLEFLIYFQGNSAPDKSGLPSDRFSAERTGGSVSTLTIQRTQQEDSAVYLCASSLETGRAGEKLFFGSGTQLSVL.

The J gene is TRBJ2-5, the V gene TRBV12-5; D may be TRBD1 (6 bases). Germline V gives CDR1 LGHNT, CDR2 FRNRAP. The CDR3 extends over 16 amino acids. The V end lost 5 bases, the J end lost 2 bases, and 18 bases lay between the germline ends. In DNA, the CDR3 is TGTGCTAGTGGTCAACAGGGCAATGAAATACAAGAGACCCAGTACTTC. This sequence encodes CASGQQGNEIQETQYF.

This clone was observed a handful of times. The V call is TRBV5-6, the J call TRBJ2-1; D is perhaps TRBD2 (5 bases). The CDR3 runs 12 residues. In germline, CDR1 is SGHDT, CDR2 YYEEEE. V was trimmed by 2 bases and J by 7 bases, leaving 7 bases between them. Written as DNA, the CDR3 is TGTGCCAGCAGCTTCTTAGCGAATGAGCAGTTCTTC. Encoded protein: CASSFLANEQFF.